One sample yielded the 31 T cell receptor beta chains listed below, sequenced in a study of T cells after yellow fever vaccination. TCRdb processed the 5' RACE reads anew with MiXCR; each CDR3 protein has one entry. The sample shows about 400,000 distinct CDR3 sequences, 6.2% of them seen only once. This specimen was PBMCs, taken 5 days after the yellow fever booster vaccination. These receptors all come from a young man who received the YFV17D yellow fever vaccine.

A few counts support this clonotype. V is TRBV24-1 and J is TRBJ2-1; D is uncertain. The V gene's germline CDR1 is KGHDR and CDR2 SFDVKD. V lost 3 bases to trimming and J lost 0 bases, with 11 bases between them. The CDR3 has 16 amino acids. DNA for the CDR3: TGTGCCACCAGTGATAGTAGACCCTTCTCCTACAATGAGCAGTTCTTC. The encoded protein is CATSDSRPFSYNEQFF.

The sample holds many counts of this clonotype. The DNA of the CDR3 is TGCGCCAGCAGCCCCCAGACCAAGACCCCCTTGTATGTGGGCACCGGGGAGCTGTTTTTT. Residues: CASSPQTKTPLYVGTGELFF. V gene TRBV5-1 combines with J gene TRBJ2-2, with D uncertain. Deletions cut 4 bases from V and 4 bases from J, with 29 bases between. The CDR3 has 20 amino acids. Germline CDR1 and CDR2: SGHRS and YFSETQ.

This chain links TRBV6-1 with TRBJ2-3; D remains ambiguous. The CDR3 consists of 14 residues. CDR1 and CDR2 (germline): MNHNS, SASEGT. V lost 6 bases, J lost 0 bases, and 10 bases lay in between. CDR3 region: CASSNRLSTDTQYF. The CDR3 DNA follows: TGTGCCAGCAGCAACCGGCTGAGCACAGATACGCAGTATTTT.

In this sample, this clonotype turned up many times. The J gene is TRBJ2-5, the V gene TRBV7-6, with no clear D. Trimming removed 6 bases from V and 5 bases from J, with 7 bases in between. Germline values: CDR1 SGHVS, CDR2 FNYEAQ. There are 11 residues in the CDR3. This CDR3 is CASRDRETQYF. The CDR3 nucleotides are TGTGCCAGCAGGGATCGGGAGACCCAGTACTTC. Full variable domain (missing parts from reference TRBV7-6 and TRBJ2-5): GAGVSQSPRYKVTKRGQDVALRCDPISGHVSLYWYRQALGQGPEFLTYFNYEAQQDKSGLPNDRFSAERPEGSISTLTIQRTEQRDSAMYRCASRDRETQYFGPGTRLLVL.

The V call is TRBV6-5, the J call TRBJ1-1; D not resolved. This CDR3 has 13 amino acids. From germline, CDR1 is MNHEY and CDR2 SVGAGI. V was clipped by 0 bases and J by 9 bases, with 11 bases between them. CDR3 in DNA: TGTGCCAGCAGTTACTCGGGCCGGAACCAAGCTTTCTTT. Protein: CASSYSGRNQAFF.

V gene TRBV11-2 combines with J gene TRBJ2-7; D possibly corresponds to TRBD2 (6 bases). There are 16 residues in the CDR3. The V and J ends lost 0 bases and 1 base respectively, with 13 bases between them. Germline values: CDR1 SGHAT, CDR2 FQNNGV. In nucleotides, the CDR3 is TGTGCCAGCAGCTTAGAACGGGGACTGAGGTCCTACGAGCAGTACTTC. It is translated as CASSLERGLRSYEQYF.

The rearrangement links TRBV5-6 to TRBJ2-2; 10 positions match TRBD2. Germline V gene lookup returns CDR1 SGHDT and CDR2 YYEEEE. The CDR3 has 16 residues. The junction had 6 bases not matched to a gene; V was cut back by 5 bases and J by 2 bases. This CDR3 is CASRPWTSGNTGELFF. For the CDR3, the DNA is TGTGCCAGCAGGCCGTGGACTAGCGGTAACACCGGGGAGCTGTTTTTT.

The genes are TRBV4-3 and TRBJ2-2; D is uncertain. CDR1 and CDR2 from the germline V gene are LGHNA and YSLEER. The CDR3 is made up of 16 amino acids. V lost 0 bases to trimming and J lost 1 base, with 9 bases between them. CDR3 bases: TGCGCCAGCAGCCAAGATGAGGTTCTGAACACCGGGGAGCTGTTTTTT. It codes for CASSQDEVLNTGELFF.

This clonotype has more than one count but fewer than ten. The CDR3 DNA is TGTGCCAGCAGCTCCGGCGGATCCATCCTCTCCTACGAGCAGTACTTC. It encodes CASSSGGSILSYEQYF. This chain connects TRBV11-2 to TRBJ2-7; no definite D call. CDR3 size: 16 residues. Trimming pared 4 bases from V and 0 bases from J, leaving 16 bases between. CDR1 and CDR2 (germline): SGHAT, FQNNGV.

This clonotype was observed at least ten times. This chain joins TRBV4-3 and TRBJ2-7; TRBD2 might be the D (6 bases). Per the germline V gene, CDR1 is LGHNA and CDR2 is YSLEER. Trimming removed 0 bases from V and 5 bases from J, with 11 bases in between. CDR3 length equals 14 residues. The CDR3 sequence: CASSQDYGGNEQYF. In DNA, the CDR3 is TGCGCCAGCAGCCAAGATTATGGAGGGAACGAGCAGTACTTC.

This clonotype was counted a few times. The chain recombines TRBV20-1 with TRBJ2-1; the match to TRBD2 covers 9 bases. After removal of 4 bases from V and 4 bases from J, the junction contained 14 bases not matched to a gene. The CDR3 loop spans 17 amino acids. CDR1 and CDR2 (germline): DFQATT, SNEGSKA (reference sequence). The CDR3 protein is CSAIRASGLANYNEQFF. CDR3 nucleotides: TGCAGTGCTATCAGGGCTAGCGGACTAGCGAATTACAATGAGCAGTTCTTC.

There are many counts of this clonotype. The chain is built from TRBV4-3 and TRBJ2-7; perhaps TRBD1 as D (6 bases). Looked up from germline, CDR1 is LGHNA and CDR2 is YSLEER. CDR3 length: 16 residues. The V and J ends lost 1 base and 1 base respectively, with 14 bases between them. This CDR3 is CASSQVVGTLSYEQYF. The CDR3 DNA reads TGCGCCAGCAGCCAAGTAGTGGGGACATTATCCTACGAGCAGTACTTC.

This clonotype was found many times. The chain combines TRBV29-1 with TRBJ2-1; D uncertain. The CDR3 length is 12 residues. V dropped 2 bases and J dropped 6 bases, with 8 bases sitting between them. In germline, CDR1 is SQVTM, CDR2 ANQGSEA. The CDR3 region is CSVEKGPNEQFF. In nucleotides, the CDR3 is TGCAGCGTTGAAAAGGGCCCCAATGAGCAGTTCTTC.

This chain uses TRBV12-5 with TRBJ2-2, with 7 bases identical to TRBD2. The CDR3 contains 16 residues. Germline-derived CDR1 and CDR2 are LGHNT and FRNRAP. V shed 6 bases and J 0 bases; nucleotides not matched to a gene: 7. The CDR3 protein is CASGGGPPTNTGELFF. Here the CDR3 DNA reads TGTGCTAGTGGGGGAGGGCCCCCAACGAACACCGGGGAGCTGTTTTTT.

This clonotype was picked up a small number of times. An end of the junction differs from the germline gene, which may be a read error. CDR3 region: CASSLQVRGEQFF. As DNA, the CDR3 is TGTGCTAGCAGCTTACAAGTGAGGGGGGAGCAGTTCTTC. The chain employs TRBV7-7 and TRBJ2-1; D possibly corresponds to TRBD1 (6 bases). This CDR3 has 13 residues. Germline CDR1 and CDR2: SSHAT and FNYEAQ (reference sequence). Complete variable domain (other parts from reference TRBV7-7 and TRBJ2-1): GAGVSQSPRYKVTKRGQDVTLRCDPISSHATLYWYQQALGQGPEFLTYFNYEAQPDKSGLPSDRFSAERPEGSISTLTIQRTEQRDSAMYRCASSLQVRGEQFFGPGTRLTVL.

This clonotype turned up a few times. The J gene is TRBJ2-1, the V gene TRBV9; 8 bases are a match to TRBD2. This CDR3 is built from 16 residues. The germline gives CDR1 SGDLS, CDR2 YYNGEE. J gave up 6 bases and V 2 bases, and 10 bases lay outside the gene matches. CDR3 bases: TGTGCCAGCAGCGTCCCCGGAGGCGGGAGGCGCAATGAGCAGTTCTTC. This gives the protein CASSVPGGGRRNEQFF.

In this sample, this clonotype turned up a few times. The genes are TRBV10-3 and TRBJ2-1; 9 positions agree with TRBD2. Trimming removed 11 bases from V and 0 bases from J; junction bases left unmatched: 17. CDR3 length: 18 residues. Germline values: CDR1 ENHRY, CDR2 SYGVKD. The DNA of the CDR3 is TGTGCCGCGAGACCCAGTAGCGGGAGATCCGACTCCTACAATGAGCAGTTCTTC. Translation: CAARPSSGRSDSYNEQFF.

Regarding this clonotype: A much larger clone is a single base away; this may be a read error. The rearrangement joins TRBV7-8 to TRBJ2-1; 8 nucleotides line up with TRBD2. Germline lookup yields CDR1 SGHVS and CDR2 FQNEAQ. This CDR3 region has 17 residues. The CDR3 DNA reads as TGTGCCAACAGCTTAGTAGGACTAGCAGCAAATAACAATGAGCAGTTCTTC. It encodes CANSLVGLAANNNEQFF.

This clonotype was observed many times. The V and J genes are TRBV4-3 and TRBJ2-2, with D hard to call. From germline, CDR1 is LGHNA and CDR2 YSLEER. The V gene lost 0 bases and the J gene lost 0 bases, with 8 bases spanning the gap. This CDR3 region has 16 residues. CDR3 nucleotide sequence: TGCGCCAGCAGCCAAGACCCAGGAGCGAACACCGGGGAGCTGTTTTTT. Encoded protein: CASSQDPGANTGELFF.

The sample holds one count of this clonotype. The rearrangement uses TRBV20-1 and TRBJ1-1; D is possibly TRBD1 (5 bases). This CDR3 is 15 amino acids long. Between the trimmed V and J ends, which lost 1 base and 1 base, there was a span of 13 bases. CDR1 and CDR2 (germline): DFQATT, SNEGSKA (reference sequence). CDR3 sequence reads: CSARVLGQGNTEAFF. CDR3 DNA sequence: TGCAGTGCTAGAGTTTTGGGCCAGGGGAACACTGAAGCTTTCTTT.

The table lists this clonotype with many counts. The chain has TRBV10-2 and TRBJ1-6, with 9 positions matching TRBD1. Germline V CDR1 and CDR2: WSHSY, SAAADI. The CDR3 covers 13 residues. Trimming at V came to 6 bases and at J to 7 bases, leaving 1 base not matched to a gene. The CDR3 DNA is TGCGCCAGCAGGGGACAGGGAAATTCACCCCTCCACTTT. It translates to CASRGQGNSPLHF.

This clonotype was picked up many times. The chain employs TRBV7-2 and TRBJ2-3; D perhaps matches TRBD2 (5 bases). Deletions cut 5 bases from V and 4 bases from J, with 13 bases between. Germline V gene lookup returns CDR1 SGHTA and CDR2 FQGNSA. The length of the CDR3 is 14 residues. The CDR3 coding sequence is TGTGCCAGCAGCCGACACCAGAGGGCAGATACGCAGTATTTT. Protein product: CASSRHQRADTQYF.

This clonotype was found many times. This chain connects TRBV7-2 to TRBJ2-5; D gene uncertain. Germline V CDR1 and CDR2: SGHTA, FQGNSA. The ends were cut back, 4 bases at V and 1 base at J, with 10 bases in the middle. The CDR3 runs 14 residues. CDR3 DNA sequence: TGTGCCAGCAGCTCCGGCAGGATCCAAGAGACCCAGTACTTC. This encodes CASSSGRIQETQYF.

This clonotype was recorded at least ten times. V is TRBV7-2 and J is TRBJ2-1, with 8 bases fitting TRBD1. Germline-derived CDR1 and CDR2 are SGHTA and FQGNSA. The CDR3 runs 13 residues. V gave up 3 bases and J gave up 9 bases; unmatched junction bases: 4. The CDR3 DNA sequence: TGTGCCAGCAGCTTGGGGACAGGCATTGAGCAGTTCTTC. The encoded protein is CASSLGTGIEQFF.

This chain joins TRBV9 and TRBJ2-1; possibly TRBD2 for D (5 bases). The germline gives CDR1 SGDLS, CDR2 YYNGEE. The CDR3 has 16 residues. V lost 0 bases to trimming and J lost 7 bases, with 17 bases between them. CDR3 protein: CASSVVIGGVGNEQFF. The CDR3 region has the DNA TGTGCCAGCAGCGTAGTTATTGGAGGAGTTGGAAATGAGCAGTTCTTC.

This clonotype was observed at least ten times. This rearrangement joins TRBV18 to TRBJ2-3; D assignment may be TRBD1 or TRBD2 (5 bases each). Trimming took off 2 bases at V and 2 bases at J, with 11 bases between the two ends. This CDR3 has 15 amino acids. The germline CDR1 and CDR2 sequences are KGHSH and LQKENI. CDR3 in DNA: TGTGCCAGCTCACCATCCCGGGACCACACAGATACGCAGTATTTT. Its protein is CASSPSRDHTDTQYF.

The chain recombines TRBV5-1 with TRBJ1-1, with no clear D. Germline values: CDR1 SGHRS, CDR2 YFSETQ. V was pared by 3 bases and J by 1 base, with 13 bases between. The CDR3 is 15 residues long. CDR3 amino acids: CASSSASHRNTEAFF. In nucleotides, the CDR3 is TGCGCCAGCAGCTCCGCGTCACACCGGAACACTGAAGCTTTCTTT.

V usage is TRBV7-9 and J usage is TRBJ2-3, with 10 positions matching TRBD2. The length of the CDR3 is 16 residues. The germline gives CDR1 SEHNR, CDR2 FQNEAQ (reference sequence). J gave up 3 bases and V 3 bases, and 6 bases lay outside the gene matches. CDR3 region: CASSFPTSGSTDTQYF. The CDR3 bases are TGTGCCAGCAGCTTTCCGACTAGCGGGTCAACAGATACGCAGTATTTT.

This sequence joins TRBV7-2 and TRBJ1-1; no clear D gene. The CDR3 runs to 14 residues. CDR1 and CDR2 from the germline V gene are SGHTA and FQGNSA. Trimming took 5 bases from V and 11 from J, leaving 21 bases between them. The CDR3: CASSTLSQPTGAFF. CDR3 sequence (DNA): TGTGCCAGCAGCACCCTCTCGCAGCCCACTGGGGCTTTCTTT.

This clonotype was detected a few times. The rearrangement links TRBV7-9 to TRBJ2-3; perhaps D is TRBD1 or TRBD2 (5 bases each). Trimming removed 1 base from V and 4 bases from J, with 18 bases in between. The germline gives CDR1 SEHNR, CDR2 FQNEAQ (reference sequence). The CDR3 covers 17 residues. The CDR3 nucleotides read TGTGCCAGCAGCTTAGGGTTCGGGACGGCTGCCGCAGATACGCAGTATTTT. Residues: CASSLGFGTAAADTQYF.

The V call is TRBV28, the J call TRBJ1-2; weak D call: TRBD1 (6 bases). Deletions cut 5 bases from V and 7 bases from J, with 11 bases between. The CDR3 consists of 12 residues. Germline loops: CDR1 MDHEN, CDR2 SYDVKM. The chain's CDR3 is CASSQTGPGYTF. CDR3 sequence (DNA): TGTGCCAGCAGTCAAACAGGGCCTGGCTACACCTTC.